In this sample, the clone carrying this T cell receptor (beta chain) turned up many times. Its antigen remains unidentified. Unmatched junction bases numbered 7, after V lost 5 bases and J lost 5 bases. Germline CDR1 and CDR2: MNHNS and SASEGT. The CDR3 totals 14 residues. This record belongs to a study of T cells in Graves' hyperthyroidism and ophthalmopathy. General study points: Blood shared most expanded thyroid clonotypes above 0.001.

TCR beta CDR3 regions were amplified from RNA transcripts. A set of HTBI primers served as the primers for a first-round RT-PCR of the TCR CDR3. Each CDR3 protein is one row after TCRdb ran MiXCR on the multiplex PCR reads. The profile shows hundreds of thousands of distinct CDR3 sequences, just under 20% of them singletons. Sequencing was carried out using blood. The chain is built from TRBV6-1 and TRBJ1-1; 8 nucleotides agree with TRBD1. The TCR originated in a man aged 40-50 years with Graves' ophthalmopathy. The CDR3 loop reads CASSSGGSGTEAFF. The CDR3 nucleotides are TGTGCCAGCAGTTCAGGGGGCTCTGGAACTGAAGCTTTCTTT.